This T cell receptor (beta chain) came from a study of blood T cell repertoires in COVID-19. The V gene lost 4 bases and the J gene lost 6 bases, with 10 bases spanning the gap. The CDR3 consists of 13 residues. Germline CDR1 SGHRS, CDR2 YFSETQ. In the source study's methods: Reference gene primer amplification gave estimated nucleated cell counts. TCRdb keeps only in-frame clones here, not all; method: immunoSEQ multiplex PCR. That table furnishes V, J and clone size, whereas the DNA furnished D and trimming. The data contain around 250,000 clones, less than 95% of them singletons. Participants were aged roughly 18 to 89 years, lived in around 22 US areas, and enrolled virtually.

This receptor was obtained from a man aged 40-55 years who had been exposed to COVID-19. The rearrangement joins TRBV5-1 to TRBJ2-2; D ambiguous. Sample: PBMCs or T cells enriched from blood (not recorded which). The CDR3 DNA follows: TGCGCCAGCAGCCCTCGAGGCCCCGGGGAGCTGTTTTTT. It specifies CASSPRGPGELFF.